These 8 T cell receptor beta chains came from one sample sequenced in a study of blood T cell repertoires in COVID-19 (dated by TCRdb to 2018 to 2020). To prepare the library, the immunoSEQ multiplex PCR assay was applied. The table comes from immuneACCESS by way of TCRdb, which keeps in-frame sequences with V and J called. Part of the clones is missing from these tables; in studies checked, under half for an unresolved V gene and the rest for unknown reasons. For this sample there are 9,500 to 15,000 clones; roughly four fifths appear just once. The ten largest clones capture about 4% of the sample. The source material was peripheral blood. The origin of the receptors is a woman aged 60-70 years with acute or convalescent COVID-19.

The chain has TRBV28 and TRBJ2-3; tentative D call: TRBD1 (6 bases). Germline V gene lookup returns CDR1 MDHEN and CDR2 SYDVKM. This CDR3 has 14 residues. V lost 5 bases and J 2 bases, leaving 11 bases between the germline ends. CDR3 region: CASSPRGITDTQYF. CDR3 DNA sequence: TGTGCCAGCAGTCCCAGGGGAATCACAGATACGCAGTATTTT.

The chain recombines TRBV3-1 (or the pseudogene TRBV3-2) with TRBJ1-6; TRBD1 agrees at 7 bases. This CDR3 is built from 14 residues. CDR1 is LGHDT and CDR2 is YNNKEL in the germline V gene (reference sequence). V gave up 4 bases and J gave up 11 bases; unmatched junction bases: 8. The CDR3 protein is CASSRTRGSAPLHF. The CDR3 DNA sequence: TGTGCCAGCAGCCGAACCAGGGGGTCGGCACCCCTCCACTTT.

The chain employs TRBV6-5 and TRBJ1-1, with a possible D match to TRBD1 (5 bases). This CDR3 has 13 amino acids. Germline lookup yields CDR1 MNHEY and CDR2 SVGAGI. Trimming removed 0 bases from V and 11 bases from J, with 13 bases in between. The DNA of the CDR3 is TGTGCCAGCAGTTACTCCGGGGGTTTGGGCGCTTTCTTT. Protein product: CASSYSGGLGAFF.

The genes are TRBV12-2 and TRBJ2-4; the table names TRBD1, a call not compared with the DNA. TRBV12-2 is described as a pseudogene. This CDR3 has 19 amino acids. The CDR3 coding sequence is TGTGCAAGTCGCCCATGGACAGGGGCCTCCCCGTGGGGCAAAAACATTCAGTACTTC. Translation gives CASRPWTGASPWGKNIQYF.

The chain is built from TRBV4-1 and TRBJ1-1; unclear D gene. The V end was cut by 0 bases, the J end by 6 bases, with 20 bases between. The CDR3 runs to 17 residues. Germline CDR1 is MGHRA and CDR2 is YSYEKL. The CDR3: CASSQESRGPGLPEAFF. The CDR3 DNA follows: TGCGCCAGCAGCCAAGAGTCCCGAGGGCCGGGATTGCCTGAAGCTTTCTTT.

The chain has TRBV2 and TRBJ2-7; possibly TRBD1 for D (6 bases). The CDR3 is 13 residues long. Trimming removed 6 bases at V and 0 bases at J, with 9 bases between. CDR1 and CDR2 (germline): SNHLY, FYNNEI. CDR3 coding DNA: TGTGCCAGCAGCTGGGACACCTCCTACGAGCAGTACTTC. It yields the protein CASSWDTSYEQYF.

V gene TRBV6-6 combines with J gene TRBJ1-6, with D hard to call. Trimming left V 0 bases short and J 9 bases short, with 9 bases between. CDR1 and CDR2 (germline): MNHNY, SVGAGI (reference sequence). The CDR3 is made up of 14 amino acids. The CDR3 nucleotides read TGTGCCAGCAGTTACTCGGAGGCGGGTTCACCCCTCCACTTT. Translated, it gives CASSYSEAGSPLHF.

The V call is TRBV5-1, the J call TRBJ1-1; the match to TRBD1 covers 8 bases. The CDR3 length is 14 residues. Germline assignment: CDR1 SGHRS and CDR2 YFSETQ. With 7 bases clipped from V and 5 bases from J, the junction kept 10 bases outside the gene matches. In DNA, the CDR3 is TGCGCCAGCGCCTCCCAGACAGGGGCGACTGAAGCTTTCTTT. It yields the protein CASASQTGATEAFF.